These T cell receptor beta chains were read from a single sample in a study of shared clonotypes between healthy human individuals. Here immunoSEQ multiplex PCR was the method, and the copy in TCRdb shows in-frame clones only, minus some. The table lists about 590,000 clones, around 95% of them singletons. Material: naive CD8+ T cells sorted from blood. These TCRs come from a woman younger than 45 in good health. Each CDR3 is given with its conserved first and last residue. A D gene is named only where the DNA matches it firmly. The listing skips clone size in some rows; elsewhere it reads once, few, many or a size class.

clone_size,v_call,d_call,j_call,cdr3_aa,cdr3_nt
NA,TRBV6-6,NA,TRBJ1-1,CASGYTEAFF,TGTGCCAGCGGGTACACTGAAGCTTTCTTT
NA,TRBV27,NA,TRBJ2-5,CASSPYTGQETQYF,TGTGCCAGCAGTCCCTATACAGGGCAAGAGACCCAGTACTTC
NA,TRBV5-1,NA,TRBJ1-5,CASSRPPGYSNQPQHF,TGCGCCAGCAGCCGCCCCCCCGGCTATAGCAATCAGCCCCAGCATTTT
NA,TRBV5-1,NA,TRBJ2-6,CASSLSGAHSGANVLTF,TGCGCCAGCAGCTTGTCTGGGGCGCATTCTGGGGCCAACGTCCTGACTTTC
NA,TRBV7-8,TRBD2,TRBJ2-7,CASSPGLAGSTYEQYF,TGTGCCAGCAGCCCGGGACTAGCGGGATCCACCTACGAGCAGTACTTC
NA,TRBV7-9,NA,TRBJ2-2,CASSFERANTGELFF,TGTGCCAGCAGCTTTGAAAGGGCGAACACCGGGGAGCTGTTTTTT
once,TRBV7-9,NA,TRBJ2-5,CASSFGGDVKETQYF,TGTGCCAGCAGCTTTGGGGGAGACGTCAAAGAGACCCAGTACTTC
NA,TRBV6-1,NA,TRBJ1-5,CASSEEIVQGWQPQHF,TGTGCCAGCAGTGAAGAAATAGTGCAGGGTTGGCAGCCCCAGCATTTT
NA,TRBV27,TRBD1,TRBJ2-7,CASSSDRGVSSYEQYF,TGTGCCAGCAGTTCCGACAGGGGGGTAAGCTCCTACGAGCAGTACTTC
many,TRBV28,NA,TRBJ2-1,CASTTYNEQFF,TGTGCCAGCACCACATACAATGAGCAGTTCTTC
NA,TRBV9,TRBD1,TRBJ2-1,CASNEGTGGRNEQFF,TGTGCCAGCAACGAAGGGACAGGGGGTAGGAATGAGCAGTTCTTC
NA,TRBV7-9,TRBD2,TRBJ2-7,CASSPLSSSGRYEQYF,TGTGCCAGCAGTCCCCTCAGTTCATCCGGGAGGTACGAGCAGTACTTC
NA,TRBV6-6,TRBD2,TRBJ2-7,CASSYYASGPSYEQYF,TGTGCCAGCAGTTACTACGCTAGCGGGCCCTCCTACGAGCAGTACTTC
once,TRBV25-1,NA,TRBJ1-1,CASSDQMNTEAFF,TGTGCCAGCAGCGATCAGATGAACACTGAAGCTTTCTTT
few,TRBV7-9,NA,TRBJ1-1,CASTPGPLGAFF,TGTGCCAGCACCCCGGGGCCGTTGGGGGCTTTCTTT
NA,TRBV6-5,NA,TRBJ1-1,CASSAQGDGGTEAFF,TGTGCCAGCAGTGCACAGGGAGATGGGGGCACTGAAGCTTTCTTT
NA,TRBV27,NA,TRBJ2-7,CASSHSSSYEQYF,TGTGCCAGCAGCCACTCTAGCTCCTACGAGCAGTACTTC
NA,TRBV6-5,TRBD1,TRBJ2-1,CATGGTWDEQFF,TGTGCCACAGGGGGCACTTGGGATGAGCAGTTCTTC
NA,TRBV28,NA,TRBJ2-7,CASSLRQGFNEQYF,TGTGCCAGCAGTTTACGGCAGGGGTTCAACGAGCAGTACTTC
NA,TRBV5-8,NA,TRBJ1-5,CASSLHDSNQPQHF,TGTGCCAGCAGCTTGCACGATAGCAATCAGCCCCAGCATTTT
NA,TRBV7-8,NA,TRBJ1-1,CASSLSNTEAFF,TGTGCCAGCAGCTTAAGCAACACTGAAGCTTTCTTT
NA,TRBV19,NA,TRBJ1-1,CASSPITLTAPNTEAFF,TGTGCCAGTAGCCCTATAACCCTGACAGCACCAAACACTGAAGCTTTCTTT
NA,TRBV27,TRBD2,TRBJ2-1,CASSLRAGAGNEQFF,TGTGCCAGCAGTTTACGGGCGGGAGCTGGCAATGAGCAGTTCTTC
NA,TRBV13,TRBD1,TRBJ2-1,CASRDQTGDEQFF,TGTGCCAGCAGGGATCAGACAGGGGATGAGCAGTTCTTC
NA,TRBV7-9,NA,TRBJ2-3,CASTSSIHTQYF,TGTGCCAGCACCAGTAGCATCCATACGCAGTATTTT
NA,TRBV9,NA,TRBJ2-7,CASSVGNIGSYEQYF,TGTGCCAGCAGCGTAGGGAACATAGGCTCCTACGAGCAGTACTTC
NA,TRBV6-1,TRBD2,TRBJ2-7,CATGLAGVNEQYF,TGTGCCACCGGACTAGCGGGAGTAAACGAGCAGTACTTC
NA,TRBV7-9,NA,TRBJ2-1,CASSFSAGSLDEQFF,TGTGCCAGCAGCTTTTCGGCAGGGTCACTCGATGAGCAGTTCTTC
NA,TRBV28,NA,TRBJ1-1,CASSFTARGTEAFF,TGTGCCAGCAGTTTTACGGCAAGGGGGACTGAAGCTTTCTTT
NA,TRBV10-1,NA,TRBJ2-7,CASSDSWETVPNYEQYF,TGCGCCAGCAGTGATTCCTGGGAGACAGTCCCTAACTACGAGCAGTACTTC
NA,TRBV7-8,NA,TRBJ2-4,CASSAGHLGAKNIQYF,TGTGCCAGCAGCGCTGGCCATCTAGGAGCCAAAAACATTCAGTACTTC
NA,TRBV28,NA,TRBJ1-1,CASSPWGTEAFF,TGTGCCAGCAGTCCATGGGGGACTGAAGCTTTCTTT
NA,TRBV9,TRBD1,TRBJ2-7,CASSEGASLSYEQYF,TGTGCCAGCAGCGAGGGGGCGAGTCTATCCTACGAGCAGTACTTC